This passage covers 23 T cell receptor beta chains from one sample sequenced in a study of beta chain features in type 1 diabetes. Study-level results: All four CD4+ subsets from Type 1 diabetes patients carried moderately but significantly shorter TCRB CDR3s.

For these TCRs, the target antigens are not known. Isolated RNA was reverse transcribed in full, so expressed TCRB transcripts were sequenced. Repertoires were generated with immunoSEQ multiplex PCR, while TCRdb's copy carries only in-frame clones and drops some. This sample has some 160,000 clones, with about 8.3% found just once. The sequenced sample was central memory CD4+ T cells from blood. These TCRs come from a woman under 30 with type 1 diabetes.

V is TRBV11-3 and J is TRBJ2-2; maybe TRBD2 (6 bases). V was shortened by 3 bases and J by 7 bases, with 12 bases between the two germline ends. The CDR3 totals 14 residues. Germline V gene lookup returns CDR1 SGHNT and CDR2 YENEEA. CDR3 sequence: CASSFRTGDGELFF. The CDR3 DNA reads as TGTGCCAGCAGCTTTAGAACGGGGGACGGGGAGCTGTTTTTT.

This rearrangement joins TRBV28 to TRBJ1-2; 9 nucleotides line up with TRBD1. This CDR3 comprises 15 residues. V shed 6 bases and J 6 bases; nucleotides not matched to a gene: 11. Germline CDR1 is MDHEN and CDR2 is SYDVKM. In DNA form, the CDR3 reads TGTGCCAGCAGCTCCGGGACAGGGCTGATAAATGGCTACACCTTC. This translates into CASSSGTGLINGYTF.

CDR3 loop: CASSLRTGRSEKLFF. In nucleotides, the CDR3 is TGTGCCAGCAGTTTACGGACAGGGCGGAGTGAAAAACTGTTTTTT. The chain links TRBV6-5 to TRBJ1-4; 8 positions match TRBD1. Trimming removed 4 bases from V and 7 bases from J; junction bases left unmatched: 8. In germline, CDR1 is MNHEY, CDR2 SVGAGI. There are 15 residues in the CDR3.

CDR3 coding DNA: TGTGCCAGCAGCTTGGCGACAGGGAACACTGAAGCTTTCTTT. The encoded protein is CASSLATGNTEAFF. The chain links TRBV5-5 to TRBJ1-1; D is possibly TRBD1 (6 bases). Trimming took 0 bases from V and 1 from J, leaving 7 bases between them. This CDR3 is built from 14 residues. Per the germline V gene, CDR1 is SGHKS and CDR2 is YYEKEE (reference sequence).

This clone has more than one count but fewer than ten. The chain is built from TRBV7-2 and TRBJ2-7; 7 bases agree with TRBD2. J was trimmed by 2 bases and V by 3 bases; bases with no gene match: 10. The CDR3 totals 16 residues. Germline values: CDR1 SGHTA, CDR2 FQGNSA. In nucleotides, the CDR3 is TGTGCCAGCAGCTTTAGTGGCAGCGGGGCGGCCTACGAGCAGTACTTC. Protein sequence: CASSFSGSGAAYEQYF.

This rearrangement joins TRBV10-3 to TRBJ2-1; 8 bases fit TRBD2. The CDR3 spans 16 residues. J was trimmed by 1 base and V by 6 bases; bases with no gene match: 8. Per germline, CDR1 ENHRY and CDR2 SYGVKD. CDR3 amino acids: CAIRRERERSYNEQFF. The CDR3 nucleotides are TGTGCCATCAGAAGAGAGCGGGAGAGGTCCTACAATGAGCAGTTCTTC.

This clone has a handful of counts. This chain links TRBV7-8 with TRBJ1-1; D not certain. The CDR3 loop spans 11 amino acids. CDR1 is SGHVS and CDR2 is FQNEAQ in the germline V gene. With 7 bases removed from V and 4 bases from J, the gap between germline ends came to 7 bases. The CDR3 here is CASTEFTEAFF. CDR3 sequence (DNA): TGTGCCAGCACCGAGTTCACTGAAGCTTTCTTT.

The chain uses TRBV5-6 and TRBJ2-7, with 14 bases fitting TRBD2. The V gene end was trimmed by 0 bases and the J gene end by 4 bases; junction bases not matched to a gene: 0. CDR3 length: 15 amino acids. Germline assignment: CDR1 SGHDT and CDR2 YYEEEE. The CDR3 sequence: CASSLGTSGRYEQYF. The DNA of the CDR3 is TGTGCCAGCAGCTTGGGGACTAGCGGGAGGTACGAGCAGTACTTC. The whole variable domain, filled in from reference TRBV5-6 and TRBJ2-7, reads DAGVTQSPTHLIKTRGQQVTLRCSPKSGHDTVSWYQQALGQGPQFIFQYYEEEERQRGNFPDRFSGHQFPNYSSELNVNALLLGDSALYLCASSLGTSGRYEQYFGPGTRLTVT.

This clone was seen only a few times. The rearrangement links TRBV18 to TRBJ1-2; 8 bases map to TRBD1. CDR1 is KGHSH, CDR2 LQKENI, per germline. V was clipped by 3 bases and J by 7 bases; unmatched bases: 7. CDR3 length: 14 amino acids. CDR3 sequence reads: CASSPQGALGGYTF. CDR3 coding DNA: TGTGCCAGCTCACCGCAGGGGGCCTTAGGTGGCTACACCTTC.

The rearrangement uses TRBV5-1 and TRBJ2-7; D not resolved. This CDR3 contains 12 residues. The germline V gene has CDR1 SGHRS and CDR2 YFSETQ. The ends were cut back, 2 bases at V and 5 bases at J, with 8 bases in the middle. The DNA of the CDR3 is TGCGCCAGCAGCTTCGCGAACGACGAGCAGTACTTC. Residues: CASSFANDEQYF.

The genes are TRBV6-6 and TRBJ2-5; D is undetermined. The V gene's germline CDR1 is MNHNY and CDR2 SVGAGI (reference sequence). The CDR3 sequence is 12 residues long. Trimming left V 2 bases short and J 5 bases short, with 6 bases between. This chain's CDR3 is CASSYGPETQYF. The CDR3 region has the DNA TGTGCCAGCAGTTACGGGCCGGAGACCCAGTACTTC.

This clone was picked up a small number of times. The chain recombines TRBV6-5 with TRBJ2-6; 8 nucleotides match TRBD2. V was clipped by 6 bases and J by 8 bases; unmatched bases: 6. Germline assignment: CDR1 MNHEY and CDR2 SVGAGI. CDR3 length: 14 amino acids. CDR3 region: CASRERGGSNVLTF. In nucleotides, the CDR3 is TGTGCCAGCAGGGAACGGGGGGGGTCCAACGTCCTGACTTTC.

This chain links TRBV7-9 with TRBJ2-7, with 11 bases aligning to TRBD1. CDR1 is SEHNR, CDR2 FQNEAQ, per germline (reference sequence). The CDR3 is 14 residues long. V lost 5 bases, J lost 3 bases, and 3 bases stayed unmatched. CDR3 sequence: CASSTGTGGYEQYF. The CDR3, as DNA: TGTGCCAGCAGCACCGGGACAGGGGGCTACGAGCAGTACTTC. The full variable domain, rest sourced from reference TRBV7-9 and TRBJ2-7, is DTGVSQNPRHKITKRGQNVTFRCDPISEHNRLYWYRQTLGQGPEFLTYFQNEAQLEKSRLLSDRFSAERPKGSFSTLEIQRTEQGDSAMYLCASSTGTGGYEQYFGPGTRLTVT.

J is TRBJ2-7 and V is TRBV11-2; 7 bases are shared with TRBD1. Germline values: CDR1 SGHAT, CDR2 FQNNGV. Trimming removed 3 bases from V and 3 bases from J; junction bases left unmatched: 5. The CDR3 covers 14 residues. CDR3 amino acids: CASSFQQGNYEQYF. The CDR3 DNA is TGTGCCAGCAGCTTTCAACAGGGGAACTACGAGCAGTACTTC. Drawing the rest from reference TRBV11-2 and TRBJ2-7, the complete variable domain is EAGVAQSPRYKIIEKRQSVAFWCNPISGHATLYWYQQILGQGPKLLIQFQNNGVVDDSQLPKDRFSAERLKGVDSTLKIQPAKLEDSAVYLCASSFQQGNYEQYFGPGTRLTVT.

This chain joins TRBV7-2 and TRBJ2-7; 7 bases fit TRBD1. The ends lost 0 bases at V and 6 bases at J; junction bases unmatched: 8. The CDR3 consists of 15 residues. CDR1 SGHTA and CDR2 FQGNSA come from the germline V gene. The CDR3 region is CASSLAPTGFVEQYF. CDR3 DNA: TGTGCCAGCAGCTTAGCACCGACAGGGTTCGTCGAGCAGTACTTC.

There are a few counts of this clone. V usage is TRBV30 and J usage is TRBJ2-3; D is possibly TRBD2 (6 bases). The CDR3 has 13 amino acids. Per germline, CDR1 GTSNPN and CDR2 SVGIG (reference sequence). The germline V and J ends were trimmed by 1 base and 11 bases, with 16 bases remaining between them. The CDR3 sequence is CAWSGRAGIRQYF. The CDR3 DNA reads TGTGCCTGGAGTGGAAGGGCGGGGATACGGCAGTATTTT.

This clone was detected a few times. The V gene is TRBV29-1, the J gene TRBJ2-4; D might be TRBD2 (7 bases). Germline loops: CDR1 SQVTM, CDR2 ANQGSEA. The CDR3 sequence is 17 residues long. V shed 0 bases and J shed 4 bases, with 19 bases lying between them. Written as DNA, the CDR3 is TGCAGCGTTGAAGATGCCCCCGGCAGGGGAGGGAAAAACATTCAGTACTTC. Amino acid sequence: CSVEDAPGRGGKNIQYF.

The CDR3 DNA reads as TGTGCCAGCAGCTTAGTGGGACTAGCAGCCCAACGGGAGCAGTACTTC. Its translation: CASSLVGLAAQREQYF. The chain combines TRBV11-2 with TRBJ2-7, with 9 positions matching TRBD2. CDR3 length equals 16 residues. Germline trimming cut 1 base from V and 7 bases from J; bases unmatched to any gene: 11. Germline values: CDR1 SGHAT, CDR2 FQNNGV.

In this sample, this clone turned up a few times. This CDR3 is CASSQLAGGEQYF. CDR3 sequence (DNA): TGTGCCAGCAGCCAATTAGCGGGAGGCGAGCAGTACTTC. The gene calls are TRBV11-2 and TRBJ2-7; 10 bases align to TRBD2. Per germline, CDR1 SGHAT and CDR2 FQNNGV. Trimming took 5 bases from V and 6 from J; bases not matched to a gene: 4. The CDR3 runs 13 residues.

The chain couples TRBV7-2 to TRBJ2-1; D is possibly TRBD2 (5 bases). Germline CDR1 SGHTA, CDR2 FQGNSA. V lost 5 bases and J lost 4, with 9 bases in between. The CDR3 covers 13 residues. The CDR3 region is CASSRGLYNEQFF. The CDR3 DNA is TGTGCCAGCAGCAGAGGACTGTACAATGAGCAGTTCTTC. Using reference TRBV7-2 and TRBJ2-1 for the parts outside the CDR3, the full variable domain is GAGVSQSPSNKVTEKGKDVELRCDPISGHTALYWYRQSLGQGLEFLIYFQGNSAPDKSGLPSDRFSAERTGGSVSTLTIQRTQQEDSAVYLCASSRGLYNEQFFGPGTRLTVL.

A few counts support this clone. J is TRBJ2-6 and V is TRBV25-1, with 10 bases lining up with TRBD2. This CDR3 comprises 18 residues. Germline loops: CDR1 MGHDK, CDR2 SYGVNS. V was pared by 4 bases and J by 0 bases, with 6 bases of the junction left unmatched. The CDR3 is CASSAGVAGGSGANVLTF. CDR3 nucleotides: TGTGCCAGCAGTGCTGGGGTAGCGGGGGGCTCTGGGGCCAACGTCCTGACTTTC.

This clone was counted a few times. The chain combines TRBV18 with TRBJ1-5; TRBD1 matches 11 bases. The CDR3 length is 15 residues. Germline trimming cut 4 bases from V and 6 bases from J; bases unmatched to any gene: 5. The germline V gene has CDR1 KGHSH and CDR2 LQKENI. The CDR3 here is CASSLDRGLGQPQHF. The CDR3 DNA follows: TGTGCCAGCTCACTGGACAGGGGGCTTGGTCAGCCCCAGCATTTT.

This clone was observed at least ten times. V gene TRBV12-5 combines with J gene TRBJ2-7; 8 positions match TRBD2. The V gene end was trimmed by 6 bases and the J gene end by 4 bases; junction bases not matched to a gene: 11. The CDR3 covers 15 residues. The germline CDR1 and CDR2 sequences are LGHNT and FRNRAP. The CDR3 nucleotides are TGTGCTAGTGGGCCCGCGGGGGGCCTAGGGTACGAGCAGTACTTC. It specifies CASGPAGGLGYEQYF.